Following are 28 T cell receptor beta chains from one sample sequenced in a study of CD8+ T cells in alopecia areata. The sequencing template was cDNA reverse transcribed from extracted RNA. Data came from immunoSEQ multiplex PCR; TCRdb stores just in-frame clones and leaves some out. In the table there are approximately 3,900 clones, approximately 74% of which are singletons. The sample was skin. These receptors all come from a human donor in good health.

The chain joins TRBV6-6 to TRBJ1-4; 10 bases line up with TRBD1. The J segment lost 7 bases and the V segment lost 2 bases, leaving 4 bases of the junction unmatched. The CDR3 loop spans 15 amino acids. Per the germline V gene, CDR1 is MNHNY and CDR2 is SVGAGI (reference sequence). The CDR3 region is CASSYGTGVGEKLFF. The CDR3 nucleotides read TGTGCCAGCAGTTACGGGACAGGGGTGGGTGAAAAACTGTTTTTT.

The V call is TRBV7-2, the J call TRBJ2-5; D is uncertain. CDR1 SGHTA and CDR2 FQGNSA come from the germline V gene. Trimming took 1 base from V and 0 from J, leaving 6 bases between them. There are 14 residues in the CDR3. In DNA, the CDR3 is TGTGCCAGCAGCTTAGGTTTCTACCAAGAGACCCAGTACTTC. This sequence encodes CASSLGFYQETQYF.

V usage is TRBV7-2 and J usage is TRBJ2-3; 12 bases fit TRBD2. Germline values: CDR1 SGHTA, CDR2 FQGNSA. The CDR3 is 17 residues long. With 5 bases clipped from V and 1 base from J, the junction kept 7 bases outside the gene matches. For the CDR3, the DNA is TGTGCCAGCAGCCCAACTAGCGGGGGGAGTGGCACAGATACGCAGTATTTT. This gives the protein CASSPTSGGSGTDTQYF.

The table lists this clone with a few counts. The chain links TRBV7-9 to TRBJ2-3, with 7 bases fitting TRBD1. Germline V lookup: CDR1 SEHNR, CDR2 FQNEAQ (reference sequence). CDR3 size: 14 residues. Germline trimming cut 5 bases from V and 5 bases from J; bases unmatched to any gene: 7. The CDR3 region is CASSLGTDGDTQYF. CDR3 DNA sequence: TGTGCCAGCAGCCTAGGGACAGACGGAGATACGCAGTATTTT.

The J gene is TRBJ2-5, the V gene TRBV19, with TRBD2 matching over 10 bases. TRBJ2-7 matches the DNA end more closely, so the J call is doubtful. CDR3 length: 17 residues. Germline V gives CDR1 LNHDA, CDR2 SQIVND (reference sequence). Written as DNA, the CDR3 is TGTGCCAGTAGTATTTTCCTAGCGGGAGAAAGCTCCTACGAGCAGTACTTC. Protein sequence: CASSIFLAGESSYEQYF.

This clone is labeled as large. The rearrangement links TRBV6-5 to TRBJ1-3; TRBD1 is a possible D gene (5 bases). Trimming took 4 bases from V and 2 from J, leaving 6 bases between them. The CDR3 runs 13 residues. Germline-derived CDR1 and CDR2 are MNHEY and SVGAGI. The CDR3 here is CASSSGTGNTIYF. CDR3 bases: TGTGCCAGCAGTTCAGGGACTGGAAACACCATATATTTT.

The table lists this clone with a few counts. J is TRBJ2-1 and V is TRBV4-1, with D perhaps matching TRBD2 (5 bases). CDR1 MGHRA and CDR2 YSYEKL come from the germline V gene. The CDR3 totals 11 residues. V was clipped by 4 bases and J by 9 bases, with 7 bases between them. For the CDR3, the DNA is TGCGCCAGCAGCCTCCGGGGTGAGCAGTTCTTC. Amino acids: CASSLRGEQFF.

The chain couples TRBV7-3 to TRBJ2-6; D remains ambiguous. Looked up from germline, CDR1 is SGHTA and CDR2 is FQGTGA. This CDR3 has 15 amino acids. With 3 bases removed from V and 2 bases from J, the gap between germline ends came to 8 bases. The CDR3, as DNA: TGTGCCAGCAGCTTGGAAGGAGCTGGGGCCAACGTCCTGACTTTC. Translated, it gives CASSLEGAGANVLTF. The full variable domain, with the rest looked up from reference TRBV7-3 and TRBJ2-6, is GAGVSQTPSNKVTEKGKYVELRCDPISGHTALYWYRQSLGQGPEFLIYFQGTGAADDSGLPNDRFFAVRPEGSVSTLKIQRTERGDSAVYLCASSLEGAGANVLTFGAGSRLTVL.

This clone has only a few counts. The chain has TRBV5-4 and TRBJ2-5; the match to TRBD1 covers 7 bases. Germline V lookup: CDR1 SGHNT, CDR2 YYREEE (reference sequence). This CDR3 has 15 residues. V shed 4 bases and J 2 bases; nucleotides not matched to a gene: 8. CDR3 in amino acids: CASSQLGTAQETQYF. CDR3 nucleotides: TGTGCCAGCAGCCAACTCGGGACAGCACAAGAGACCCAGTACTTC.

The chain is built from TRBV5-1 and TRBJ1-1, with TRBD1 matching 7 bases. The ends lost 8 bases at V and 0 bases at J; junction bases unmatched: 13. Per the germline V gene, CDR1 is SGHRS and CDR2 is YFSETQ. The CDR3 runs 16 residues. CDR3 region: CASQPRDSYMNTEAFF. The CDR3 nucleotides read TGCGCCAGTCAGCCGCGGGACAGCTACATGAACACTGAAGCTTTCTTT.

The rearrangement uses TRBV5-1 and TRBJ2-5, with TRBD2 identical over 7 bases. Trimming at V came to 6 bases and at J to 5 bases, leaving 16 bases not matched to a gene. This CDR3 contains 16 residues. From germline, CDR1 is SGHRS and CDR2 YFSETQ. The CDR3 DNA follows: TGCGCCAGCACCCTGGGCGCTAGCGGCTTGGGTGAGACCCAGTACTTC. Translation: CASTLGASGLGETQYF.

The chain employs TRBV13 and TRBJ2-7, with a tentative D call TRBD1 (6 bases). From germline, CDR1 is PRHDT and CDR2 FYEKMQ (reference sequence). The CDR3 totals 14 residues. V was shortened by 4 bases and J by 3 bases, with 13 bases between the two germline ends. CDR3 nucleotide sequence: TGTGCCAGCAGCTCCGACAGGAGTTACTACGAGCAGTACTTC. This codes for CASSSDRSYYEQYF.

The chain has TRBV20-1 and TRBJ1-2; no definite D call. V gave up 5 bases and J gave up 5 bases, with 6 bases separating them. From germline, CDR1 is DFQATT and CDR2 SNEGSKA (reference sequence). CDR3 size: 10 residues. DNA of the CDR3: TGCAGTGCTTTCCAATATGGCTACACCTTC. The encoded protein is CSAFQYGYTF.

V is TRBV9 and J is TRBJ2-5, with 9 bases that match TRBD2. V gave up 3 bases and J gave up 1 base; unmatched junction bases: 1. The CDR3 length is 14 residues. The germline gives CDR1 SGDLS, CDR2 YYNGEE. Here the CDR3 DNA reads TGTGCCAGCAGCGCTAGCGGGGCCCAAGAGACCCAGTACTTC. Protein: CASSASGAQETQYF.

V usage is TRBV12-5 and J usage is TRBJ2-5; tentatively, D is TRBD2 (5 bases). This CDR3 contains 12 residues. Deletions cut 0 bases from V and 7 bases from J, with 6 bases between. Germline V gene data show CDR1 as LGHNT and CDR2 as FRNRAP. The CDR3: CASGLVAVTQYF. Written as DNA, the CDR3 is TGTGCTAGTGGTTTGGTAGCGGTGACCCAGTACTTC. Full variable domain (rest looked up from reference TRBV12-5 and TRBJ2-5): DARVTQTPRHKVTEMGQEVTMRCQPILGHNTVFWYRQTMMQGLELLAYFRNRAPLDDSGMPKDRFSAEMPDATLATLKIQPSEPRDSAVYFCASGLVAVTQYFGPGTRLLVL.

This sequence joins TRBV9 and TRBJ2-2, with 7 bases matching TRBD1. The CDR3 runs 15 residues. The germline V gene encodes CDR1 SGDLS and CDR2 YYNGEE. V gave up 3 bases and J gave up 6 bases; unmatched junction bases: 8. CDR3 coding DNA: TGTGCCAGCAGCGGCGGACAGGTCGTCTCCGGGGAGCTGTTTTTT. It is translated as CASSGGQVVSGELFF.

V gene TRBV29-1 combines with J gene TRBJ2-7; TRBD1 is a possible D gene (5 bases). Trimming pared 5 bases from V and 0 bases from J, leaving 11 bases between. The germline CDR1 and CDR2 sequences are SQVTM and ANQGSEA. The CDR3 length is 13 residues. The CDR3 DNA follows: TGCAGCGTTCTACAGGTTAGCTCCTACGAGCAGTACTTC. Encoded protein: CSVLQVSSYEQYF.

This clone showed up just once. The V gene is TRBV7-9, the J gene TRBJ1-1; D unclear. This CDR3 comprises 16 residues. Looked up from germline, CDR1 is SEHNR and CDR2 is FQNEAQ (reference sequence). V dropped 2 bases and J dropped 0 bases, with 13 bases sitting between them. The DNA of the CDR3 is TGTGCCAGCAGCTTAAAAACCTCAATTATGAACACTGAAGCTTTCTTT. Protein product: CASSLKTSIMNTEAFF.

The genes are TRBV7-9 and TRBJ1-3; 10 bases are shared with TRBD1. V was clipped by 5 bases and J by 1 base; unmatched bases: 8. The germline CDR1 and CDR2 sequences are SEHNR and FQNEAQ (reference sequence). There are 17 residues in the CDR3. CDR3 coding DNA: TGTGCCAGCAGCCGCCGGACAGGGGGGAGGTCTGGAAACACCATATATTTT. It encodes CASSRRTGGRSGNTIYF.

This chain joins TRBV4-1 and TRBJ2-2; 9 bases line up with TRBD1. The CDR3 runs to 20 residues. V dropped 7 bases and J dropped 1; count of bases not matched to a gene: 19. The V gene's germline CDR1 is MGHRA and CDR2 YSYEKL. For the CDR3, the DNA is TGCGCCAGCACTACTAGAGCGAAGTGGGACAGGGCCCGGAACACCGGGGAGCTGTTTTTT. It encodes CASTTRAKWDRARNTGELFF.

This clone was observed a few times. The chain employs TRBV28 and TRBJ2-5; D gene ambiguous. The CDR3 runs to 11 residues. CDR1 and CDR2 (germline): MDHEN, SYDVKM. Trimming took off 4 bases at V and 2 bases at J, with 2 bases between the two ends. The CDR3: CASSSQETQYF. CDR3 coding DNA: TGTGCCAGCAGTTCACAAGAGACCCAGTACTTC.

This clone was seen once. The chain links TRBV14 to TRBJ1-2; 7 bases are shared with TRBD1. Germline CDR1 reads SGHDN; CDR2 reads FVKESK. The CDR3 is made up of 13 amino acids. V lost 4 bases and J lost 8; bases outside the gene matches: 7. The CDR3, as DNA: TGTGCCAGCAGCCCCAGGGGGGGCATAGGCTACACCTTC. This codes for CASSPRGGIGYTF.

This clone was recorded only once. The CDR3 loop reads CASSSERGPYNEQFF. Written as DNA, the CDR3 is TGTGCCAGCAGCTCAGAGCGGGGGCCCTACAATGAGCAGTTCTTC. The rearrangement joins TRBV13 to TRBJ2-1; 8 bases agree with TRBD2. The CDR3 is 15 residues long. After removal of 4 bases from V and 2 bases from J, the junction contained 4 bases not matched to a gene. Germline V gene data show CDR1 as PRHDT and CDR2 as FYEKMQ (reference sequence).

J is TRBJ2-5 and V is TRBV7-3; either TRBD1 or TRBD2 may supply D (5 bases each). The CDR3 runs 14 residues. Trimming pared 2 bases from V and 2 bases from J, leaving 9 bases between. Germline loops: CDR1 SGHTA, CDR2 FQGTGA. The CDR3 sequence is CASSLGTSQETQYF. The CDR3 nucleotides read TGTGCCAGCAGCTTAGGGACGTCGCAAGAGACCCAGTACTTC.

The chain's CDR3 is CASSYSRGPFYEQFF. CDR3 DNA sequence: TGTGCCAGCAGCTACAGTCGGGGGCCCTTTTATGAGCAGTTCTTC. V gene TRBV11-3 combines with J gene TRBJ2-1; D may match TRBD1 or TRBD2 (6 bases each). The CDR3 totals 15 residues. In germline, CDR1 is SGHNT, CDR2 YENEEA. Trimming stripped 4 bases from V and 8 bases from J, with 18 bases between. Looking up the rest from reference TRBV11-3 and TRBJ2-1 gives the full variable domain: EAGVVQSPRYKIIEKKQPVAFWCNPISGHNTLYWYLQNLGQGPELLIRYENEEAVDDSQLPKDRFSAERLKGVDSTLKIQPAELGDSAVYLCASSYSRGPFYEQFFGPGTRLTVL.

The rearrangement links TRBV7-2 to TRBJ2-1; D unclear. Germline CDR1 is SGHTA and CDR2 is FQGNSA. The V end lost 5 bases, the J end lost 9 bases, and 14 bases lay between the germline ends. This CDR3 contains 13 residues. Written as DNA, the CDR3 is TGTGCCAGCAGCGCAGACCTTCTAACTGAGCAGTTCTTC. Encoded protein: CASSADLLTEQFF.

The chain has TRBV18 and TRBJ2-7; D not certain. Looked up from germline, CDR1 is KGHSH and CDR2 is LQKENI. The CDR3 has 11 amino acids. The germline V and J ends were trimmed by 4 bases and 4 bases, with 5 bases remaining between them. CDR3 amino acids: CASSQGYEQYF. The CDR3 DNA reads TGTGCCAGCTCACAGGGTTACGAGCAGTACTTC.

The sample holds a few counts of this clone. This chain connects TRBV6-5 to TRBJ2-5; no definite D call. CDR1 is MNHEY, CDR2 SVGAGI, per germline. This CDR3 spans 12 amino acids. The V end was cut by 6 bases, the J end by 5 bases, with 10 bases between. CDR3 sequence reads: CASSPVDETQYF. CDR3 in DNA: TGTGCCAGCAGCCCCGTGGATGAGACCCAGTACTTC.